The 25 T cell receptor beta chains reported below all come from one sample, sequenced in a study of T cell changes during pregnancy in multiple sclerosis. Produced via immunoSEQ multiplex PCR; TCRdb's table is partial and in-frame only. This sample has approximately 37,000 clones, with nearly 90% found just once. The sample in question was CD8+ T cells from peripheral blood mononuclear cells, obtained in the first trimester of pregnancy. Receptors originate from a female donor with multiple sclerosis, enrolled in a pregnancy study.

This clone was picked up one time. J is TRBJ2-1 and V is TRBV13; D ambiguous. Germline V gene data show CDR1 as PRHDT and CDR2 as FYEKMQ (reference sequence). The CDR3 contains 15 residues. Trimming took 5 bases from V and 0 from J, leaving 11 bases between them. The CDR3 sequence: CASSPGRPSYNEQFF. CDR3 coding DNA: TGTGCCAGCAGCCCGGGTAGGCCCTCCTACAATGAGCAGTTCTTC.

In this sample, this clone turned up a few times. This rearrangement joins TRBV9 to TRBJ1-1; 9 nucleotides align to TRBD1. Trimming took 3 bases from V and 3 from J; bases not matched to a gene: 6. Germline V gives CDR1 SGDLS, CDR2 YYNGEE. This CDR3 is 15 amino acids long. CDR3 amino acids: CASSARDRADTEAFF. CDR3 bases: TGTGCCAGCAGCGCACGGGACAGGGCGGACACTGAAGCTTTCTTT.

J is TRBJ2-7 and V is TRBV4-1, with D perhaps matching TRBD1 (6 bases). Germline CDR1 is MGHRA and CDR2 is YSYEKL. V was shortened by 3 bases and J by 2 bases, with 17 bases between the two germline ends. This CDR3 comprises 16 residues. This CDR3 reads CASSQGWQGRPYEQYF. The CDR3 nucleotides are TGCGCCAGCAGCCAGGGGTGGCAGGGGCGCCCCTACGAGCAGTACTTC.

The chain carries TRBV29-1 and TRBJ1-2; TRBD1 matches at 9 bases. CDR1 is SQVTM and CDR2 is ANQGSEA in the germline V gene. The CDR3 is made up of 14 amino acids. V was clipped by 3 bases and J by 3 bases; unmatched bases: 5. The CDR3 sequence: CSVEGQGRHYGYTF. The CDR3 DNA follows: TGCAGCGTTGAGGGACAGGGACGGCACTATGGCTACACCTTC.

This rearrangement joins TRBV4-3 to TRBJ2-1, with 8 bases aligning to TRBD2. CDR1 is LGHNA, CDR2 YSLEER, per germline. The V gene end was trimmed by 4 bases and the J gene end by 8 bases; junction bases not matched to a gene: 4. The CDR3 extends over 13 amino acids. CDR3 loop: CASSLPGGDEQFF. The CDR3 coding sequence is TGCGCCAGCAGCCTCCCGGGGGGGGATGAGCAGTTCTTC.

This clone was detected only a few times. The V call is TRBV29-1, the J call TRBJ1-1; D perhaps matches TRBD1 (5 bases). This CDR3 is built from 13 residues. Germline V gene sequence: CDR1 SQVTM, CDR2 ANQGSEA. Trimming removed 6 bases from V and 3 bases from J, with 14 bases in between. CDR3: CSVKWGGYTEAFF. The CDR3 nucleotides read TGCAGCGTCAAGTGGGGGGGGTACACTGAAGCTTTCTTT.

This chain links TRBV5-6 with TRBJ2-2, with 7 bases lining up with TRBD2. The CDR3 spans 16 residues. Unmatched junction bases numbered 11, after V lost 2 bases and J lost 7 bases. CDR1 and CDR2 from the germline V gene are SGHDT and YYEEEE. This chain's CDR3 is CASSFRGRSGIGELFF. The CDR3 bases are TGTGCCAGCAGCTTTCGCGGGAGAAGTGGCATCGGGGAGCTGTTTTTT.

J is TRBJ2-1 and V is TRBV2, with 9 bases aligning to TRBD2. V gave up 8 bases and J gave up 8 bases; unmatched junction bases: 7. The length of the CDR3 is 13 residues. Germline lookup yields CDR1 SNHLY and CDR2 FYNNEI. CDR3 nucleotides: TGTGCCAGCCGCGGCGGGGGGGCCTATGAGCAGTTCTTC. As protein: CASRGGGAYEQFF. The full variable domain, completed using reference TRBV2 and TRBJ2-1, is EPEVTQTPSHQVTQMGQEVILRCVPISNHLYFYWYRQILGQKVEFLVSFYNNEISEKSEIFDDQFSVERPDGSNFTLKIRSTKLEDSAMYFCASRGGGAYEQFFGPGTRLTVL.

The V call is TRBV7-9, the J call TRBJ1-3; D is undetermined. The CDR3 length is 13 residues. V gave up 10 bases and J gave up 3 bases, with 13 bases separating them. Looked up from germline, CDR1 is SEHNR and CDR2 is FQNEAQ (reference sequence). The CDR3 DNA reads as TGTGCCACCGAACAACAGATTGGAAACACCATATATTTT. Residues: CATEQQIGNTIYF. The variable domain in full, with the rest retrieved from reference TRBV7-9 and TRBJ1-3, is DTGVSQNPRHKITKRGQNVTFRCDPISEHNRLYWYRQTLGQGPEFLTYFQNEAQLEKSRLLSDRFSAERPKGSFSTLEIQRTEQGDSAMYLCATEQQIGNTIYFGEGSWLTVV.

The chain employs TRBV7-3 and TRBJ1-1, with TRBD1 matching 9 bases. The J segment lost 5 bases and the V segment lost 3 bases, leaving 7 bases of the junction unmatched. The V gene's germline CDR1 is SGHTA and CDR2 FQGTGA. The CDR3 spans 15 residues. CDR3 residues: CASSFTGGSGTEAFF. In DNA form, the CDR3 reads TGTGCCAGCAGCTTTACAGGGGGCAGCGGGACTGAAGCTTTCTTT.

V and J are TRBV5-4 and TRBJ2-7; perhaps TRBD1 as D (5 bases). The V gene's germline CDR1 is SGHNT and CDR2 YYREEE (reference sequence). The CDR3 consists of 14 residues. The V end lost 2 bases, the J end lost 0 bases, and 9 bases lay between the germline ends. In DNA, the CDR3 is TGTGCCAGCAGCTTTGTTCAGGGCTCCTACGAGCAGTACTTC. Translated: CASSFVQGSYEQYF.

This chain uses TRBV5-4 with TRBJ2-2; D is unresolved. The CDR3 is 12 residues long. Trimming removed 4 bases at V and 3 bases at J, with 4 bases between. Germline CDR1 reads SGHNT; CDR2 reads YYREEE (reference sequence). The DNA for the CDR3 is TGTGCCAGCAGCCCTCACACCGGGGAGCTGTTTTTT. Residues: CASSPHTGELFF.

This chain connects TRBV15 to TRBJ2-7, with TRBD2 matching 8 bases. Per germline, CDR1 LNHNV and CDR2 YYDKDF (reference sequence). With 4 bases clipped from V and 2 bases from J, the junction kept 4 bases outside the gene matches. This CDR3 has 14 amino acids. CDR3 sequence reads: CATSTGLETYEQYF. The CDR3 nucleotides read TGTGCCACCAGCACGGGACTAGAAACCTACGAGCAGTACTTC.

Only one count was recorded for this clone. In nucleotides, the CDR3 is TGTGCCAGCAGTTTCCAGGGAGGGGTCACAGATACGCAGTATTTT. It is translated as CASSFQGGVTDTQYF. The V gene is TRBV6-5, the J gene TRBJ2-3; the match to TRBD2 covers 7 bases. Germline V gene sequence: CDR1 MNHEY, CDR2 SVGAGI. J was trimmed by 2 bases and V by 4 bases; bases with no gene match: 6. This CDR3 contains 15 residues.

The V call is TRBV7-8, the J call TRBJ2-7; 7 nucleotides align to TRBD1. Germline assignment: CDR1 SGHVS and CDR2 FQNEAQ. The length of the CDR3 is 14 residues. V was pared by 1 base and J by 4 bases, with 4 bases of the junction left unmatched. The CDR3 DNA follows: TGTGCCAGCAGCTTAGGGGGGACAGCTTACGAGCAGTACTTC. Amino acid sequence: CASSLGGTAYEQYF. Complete variable domain (other parts from reference TRBV7-8 and TRBJ2-7): GAGVSQSPRYKVAKRGQDVALRCDPISGHVSLFWYQQALGQGPEFLTYFQNEAQLDKSGLPSDRFFAERPEGSVSTLKIQRTQQEDSAVYLCASSLGGTAYEQYFGPGTRLTVT.

The genes are TRBV19 and TRBJ2-7; TRBD1 agrees at 9 bases. With V trimmed by 10 bases and J by 5 bases, 12 bases remained unmatched. The CDR3 contains 14 residues. Germline-derived CDR1 and CDR2 are LNHDA and SQIVND (reference sequence). CDR3 DNA sequence: TGTGCCACCCATCCCACCGGGACAGGGAACGAGCAGTACTTC. It is translated as CATHPTGTGNEQYF.

The CDR3: CSVLTGGEQYF. DNA of the CDR3: TGCAGCGTGCTGACAGGGGGTGAGCAGTACTTC. The chain carries TRBV29-1 and TRBJ2-7; 9 nucleotides match TRBD1. This CDR3 contains 11 residues. Germline V CDR1 and CDR2: SQVTM, ANQGSEA. V dropped 6 bases and J dropped 7; count of bases not matched to a gene: 4.

The chain joins TRBV7-3 to TRBJ2-1; TRBD2 agrees at 11 bases. With 6 bases clipped from V and 6 bases from J, the junction kept 7 bases outside the gene matches. The CDR3 covers 15 residues. Germline values: CDR1 SGHTA, CDR2 FQGTGA. CDR3 DNA: TGTGCCAGCAGGGCAACTAGCGGGGGTTTCAATGAGCAGTTCTTC. The encoded protein is CASRATSGGFNEQFF.

V is TRBV2 and J is TRBJ1-3; D gene unclear. V lost 6 bases, J lost 3 bases, and 12 bases lay in between. This CDR3 is built from 14 residues. Germline-derived CDR1 and CDR2 are SNHLY and FYNNEI. Written as DNA, the CDR3 is TGTGCCAGCAGGGGGAGGGATTTTGGAAACACCATATATTTT. It translates to CASRGRDFGNTIYF.

The gene calls are TRBV7-3 and TRBJ2-1; unclear D gene. This CDR3 is 15 amino acids long. Trimming removed 6 bases from V and 0 bases from J, with 12 bases in between. Germline CDR1 and CDR2: SGHTA and FQGTGA. The CDR3 loop reads CASSPLGSSYNEQFF. The CDR3 DNA reads as TGTGCCAGCAGTCCACTCGGTAGCTCCTACAATGAGCAGTTCTTC.

This sequence joins TRBV6-6 and TRBJ2-1; 7 bases line up with TRBD2. This CDR3 is built from 15 residues. Germline CDR1 and CDR2: MNHNY and SVGAGI (reference sequence). V lost 5 bases and J lost 10; bases outside the gene matches: 14. CDR3 nucleotides: TGTGCCAGCAGTCCCGACCCGGGGGGAAGGCAAGAGCAGTTCTTC. This translates into CASSPDPGGRQEQFF.

The genes are TRBV5-4 and TRBJ1-2, with TRBD1 as a possible D gene (5 bases). CDR1 and CDR2 (germline): SGHNT, YYREEE (reference sequence). CDR3 size: 15 residues. Trimming pared 1 base from V and 4 bases from J, leaving 14 bases between. Here the CDR3 DNA reads TGTGCCAGCAGCTTGTACTTAGACAGCATCTATGGCTACACCTTC. Protein: CASSLYLDSIYGYTF.

As to this clone: No DNA is shown, since the ends of the CDR3 on it are uncertain; the CDR3 is the one TCRdb lists. CDR3 residues: CASSLDVGTGTF. The chain carries TRBV5-4 and TRBJ1-2; the listed D gene, TRBD1, was not tested against the DNA. The CDR3 spans 12 residues, counting both ends. The germline gives CDR1 SGHNT, CDR2 YYREEE (reference sequence).

The V call is TRBV11-2, the J call TRBJ2-7; the match to TRBD2 covers 11 bases. The germline gives CDR1 SGHAT, CDR2 FQNNGV. The CDR3 is made up of 16 amino acids. V shed 1 base, J shed 2 bases, and the junction held 4 bases outside the gene matches. The CDR3: CASSLAPSGGPYEQYF. Written as DNA, the CDR3 is TGTGCCAGCAGCTTAGCACCTAGCGGGGGGCCCTACGAGCAGTACTTC.

The chain couples TRBV27 to TRBJ2-1, with D unresolved. The V and J ends lost 5 bases and 7 bases respectively, with 9 bases between them. The CDR3 length is 12 residues. Germline V gene lookup returns CDR1 MNHEY and CDR2 SMNVEV (reference sequence). The CDR3 loop reads CASSPFGNEQFF. Written as DNA, the CDR3 is TGTGCCAGCAGTCCGTTCGGGAATGAGCAGTTCTTC.